The 27 T cell receptor beta chains presented below share a single source sample, sequenced in a study of cytomegalovirus exposure and HLA in healthy donors. With 60 Vbeta and 13 Jbeta primers, the PCR was carried out. This table comes from immunoSEQ multiplex PCR, and its TCRdb copy is limited to in-frame clones, with some not included. The table records some 150,000 clones, more than 70% of them present only once. The sample was PBMCs. These receptors were obtained from a man aged 35-49 years in good health and CMV-seronegative.

The chain carries TRBV12-5 and TRBJ2-1; a weak D match, TRBD2 (6 bases). Deletions cut 5 bases from V and 0 bases from J, with 14 bases between. There are 16 residues in the CDR3. CDR1 is LGHNT, CDR2 FRNRAP, per germline. CDR3 coding DNA: TGTGCTAGTGGTCCCCGGGACTCGAGCTCCTACAATGAGCAGTTCTTC. This gives the protein CASGPRDSSSYNEQFF.

V is TRBV28 and J is TRBJ1-5; D is unresolved. The CDR3 is 12 residues long. Germline V gene data show CDR1 as MDHEN and CDR2 as SYDVKM. The ends were cut back, 5 bases at V and 8 bases at J, with 10 bases in the middle. DNA for the CDR3: TGTGCCAGCAGTCCTCCGGGGAAGCCCCAGCATTTT. Its translation: CASSPPGKPQHF.

This chain links TRBV28 with TRBJ1-1; D unclear. The ends were cut back, 11 bases at V and 0 bases at J, with 13 bases in the middle. The CDR3 runs to 13 residues. CDR1 and CDR2 from the germline V gene are MDHEN and SYDVKM. DNA of the CDR3: TGTGCCCGCCGGGTATTCATGAACACTGAAGCTTTCTTT. This translates into CARRVFMNTEAFF. Full variable domain (remainder filled in from reference TRBV28 and TRBJ1-1): DVKVTQSSRYLVKRTGEKVFLECVQDMDHENMFWYRQDPGLGLRLIYFSYDVKMKEKGDIPEGYSVSREKKERFSLILESASTNQTSMYLCARRVFMNTEAFFGQGTRLTVV.

The chain employs TRBV7-9 and TRBJ1-1, with TRBD1 identical over 8 bases. CDR1 is SEHNR, CDR2 FQNEAQ, per germline (reference sequence). CDR3 size: 15 residues. With 5 bases clipped from V and 3 bases from J, the junction kept 8 bases outside the gene matches. The CDR3 DNA is TGTGCCAGCAGCGCTCAGGACAGGGCCGACACTGAAGCTTTCTTT. Protein: CASSAQDRADTEAFF. Drawing the rest from reference TRBV7-9 and TRBJ1-1, the complete variable domain is DTGVSQNPRHKITKRGQNVTFRCDPISEHNRLYWYRQTLGQGPEFLTYFQNEAQLEKSRLLSDRFSAERPKGSFSTLEIQRTEQGDSAMYLCASSAQDRADTEAFFGQGTRLTVV.

V and J are TRBV19 and TRBJ2-2, with D possibly TRBD1 on 5 matching bases. The CDR3 consists of 15 residues. Trimming pared 5 bases from V and 0 bases from J, leaving 10 bases between. The germline CDR1 and CDR2 sequences are LNHDA and SQIVND (reference sequence). The CDR3 loop is CASSGPGSNTGELFF. The CDR3 DNA sequence: TGTGCCAGTAGTGGGCCAGGGTCGAACACCGGGGAGCTGTTTTTT. The complete variable domain, with remaining parts taken from reference TRBV19 and TRBJ2-2, reads DGGITQSPKYLFRKEGQNVTLSCEQNLNHDAMYWYRQDPGQGLRLIYYSQIVNDFQKGDIAEGYSVSREKKESFPLTVTSAQKNPTAFYLCASSGPGSNTGELFFGEGSRLTVL.

This chain joins TRBV5-1 and TRBJ1-1; D not certain. CDR3 length: 12 residues. Trimming shortened V by 2 bases and J by 4 bases, and 6 bases separated the two germline ends. In germline, CDR1 is SGHRS, CDR2 YFSETQ. The CDR3 DNA is TGCGCCAGCAGCTTACCCAGCACTGAAGCTTTCTTT. Translation gives CASSLPSTEAFF.

The gene calls are TRBV2 and TRBJ2-2; the D gene is possibly TRBD2 (7 bases). V dropped 5 bases and J dropped 6 bases, with 16 bases sitting between them. From germline, CDR1 is SNHLY and CDR2 FYNNEI. The CDR3 totals 15 residues. The CDR3 region has the DNA TGTGCCAGCAGTTTTGGCGGGGGCCGGGCCGGGGAGCTGTTTTTT. Protein sequence: CASSFGGGRAGELFF.

The chain joins TRBV9 to TRBJ1-4, with 8 bases identical to TRBD1. The CDR3 totals 17 residues. Germline CDR1 reads SGDLS; CDR2 reads YYNGEE. The V and J ends lost 0 bases and 4 bases, in that order; junction bases with no gene match: 8. The CDR3 spells CASSVGRTGPHNEKLFF. DNA of the CDR3: TGTGCCAGCAGCGTAGGGCGGACAGGGCCTCATAATGAAAAACTGTTTTTT.

The chain has TRBV9 and TRBJ1-5; D unresolved. The germline CDR1 and CDR2 sequences are SGDLS and YYNGEE. V lost 4 bases and J 5 bases, leaving 13 bases between the germline ends. The length of the CDR3 is 14 residues. CDR3 loop: CASSLNPTDQPQHF. DNA for the CDR3: TGTGCCAGCAGCCTAAACCCCACGGATCAGCCCCAGCATTTT.

The rearrangement links TRBV5-8 to TRBJ1-2; tentative D call: TRBD1 (5 bases). V was shortened by 3 bases and J by 5 bases, with 8 bases between the two germline ends. Germline CDR1 is SGHTS and CDR2 is YDEGEE. This CDR3 region has 12 residues. CDR3 nucleotide sequence: TGTGCCAGCAGCTCGCAGGGATATGGCTACACCTTC. Translating it yields CASSSQGYGYTF.

The chain combines TRBV5-1 with TRBJ2-1; TRBD2 matches 12 bases. The CDR3 is made up of 16 amino acids. The germline V gene has CDR1 SGHRS and CDR2 YFSETQ. V shed 4 bases, J shed 8 bases, and the junction held 10 bases outside the gene matches. The CDR3 coding sequence is TGCGCCAGCAGCCCTGGACTAGCGGGGTGGATGGATGAGCAGTTCTTC. Translating gives CASSPGLAGWMDEQFF.

This chain connects TRBV7-2 to TRBJ1-1, with TRBD1 matching 10 bases. The CDR3 is made up of 14 amino acids. The germline V gene encodes CDR1 SGHTA and CDR2 FQGNSA. With V trimmed by 7 bases and J by 4 bases, 6 bases remained unmatched. In nucleotides, the CDR3 is TGTGCCAGCATTCGGGACAGGGGAATCACTGAAGCTTTCTTT. The encoded protein is CASIRDRGITEAFF.

V and J are TRBV11-2 and TRBJ1-5, with D possibly matching TRBD1 (6 bases). Germline V gives CDR1 SGHAT, CDR2 FQNNGV. This CDR3 has 13 amino acids. The ends were cut back, 6 bases at V and 4 bases at J, with 10 bases in the middle. The CDR3 region has the DNA TGTGCCAGCAGTTCGGACAGAAATCAGCCCCAGCATTTT. This gives the protein CASSSDRNQPQHF.

This chain connects TRBV19 to TRBJ1-1; 7 bases line up with TRBD1. CDR3 length equals 13 residues. CDR1 and CDR2 (germline): LNHDA, SQIVND (reference sequence). J lost 0 bases, V lost 7 bases, and 2 bases had no gene match. CDR3 DNA: TGTGCCAGTAAGGGACAGATGAACACTGAAGCTTTCTTT. The encoded protein is CASKGQMNTEAFF.

V gene TRBV7-3 combines with J gene TRBJ1-1, with a possible D match to TRBD1 (6 bases). There are 15 residues in the CDR3. V shed 5 bases and J shed 4 bases, with 17 bases lying between them. Germline V CDR1 and CDR2: SGHTA, FQGTGA. For the CDR3, the DNA is TGTGCCAGCAGCCTAAGCAGGGGAGATACCACTGAAGCTTTCTTT. Translating gives CASSLSRGDTTEAFF.

The chain recombines TRBV9 with TRBJ1-2; the match to TRBD1 covers 11 bases. The J segment lost 3 bases and the V segment lost 1 base, leaving 5 bases of the junction unmatched. Germline CDR1 is SGDLS and CDR2 is YYNGEE. This CDR3 is 16 amino acids long. The CDR3 region is CASSVPRTGGYYGYTF. The CDR3 nucleotides are TGTGCCAGCAGCGTACCCCGGACAGGGGGCTACTATGGCTACACCTTC.

V gene TRBV27 combines with J gene TRBJ1-1; TRBD1 matches 9 bases. V lost 7 bases and J lost 1; bases outside the gene matches: 10. CDR1 is MNHEY, CDR2 SMNVEV, per germline (reference sequence). The CDR3 has 16 residues. This chain's CDR3 is CASIPTPGQGNTEAFF. The CDR3 coding sequence is TGTGCCAGCATCCCGACCCCGGGACAGGGGAACACTGAAGCTTTCTTT.

CDR3 DNA: TGCGCCAGCAGCCAAGATGGGACAGGGGAAGGGAACACTGAAGCTTTCTTT. This translates into CASSQDGTGEGNTEAFF. The chain carries TRBV4-3 and TRBJ1-1, with 10 bases that match TRBD1. This CDR3 spans 17 amino acids. CDR1 LGHNA and CDR2 YSLEER come from the germline V gene. Trimming at V came to 0 bases and at J to 1 base, leaving 5 bases not matched to a gene.

The gene calls are TRBV6-6 and TRBJ1-2, with D perhaps matching TRBD1 (5 bases). Germline V lookup: CDR1 MNHNY, CDR2 SVGAGI (reference sequence). This CDR3 region has 14 residues. Between the trimmed V and J ends, which lost 1 base and 6 bases, there was a span of 12 bases. CDR3 amino acids: CASSYYPSGHGYTF. CDR3 sequence (DNA): TGTGCCAGCAGTTACTACCCCTCAGGGCATGGCTACACCTTC.

The chain joins TRBV5-1 to TRBJ1-1, with 10 bases matching TRBD1. The CDR3 totals 16 residues. V lost 1 base and J lost 2; bases outside the gene matches: 5. Germline V gene sequence: CDR1 SGHRS, CDR2 YFSETQ. The CDR3 nucleotides are TGCGCCAGCAGCTTGTGGGACAGGGGCTTTAACACTGAAGCTTTCTTT. Encoded protein: CASSLWDRGFNTEAFF.

This clone has just a few counts. V gene TRBV9 combines with J gene TRBJ1-3; D is unclear. V lost 2 bases to trimming and J lost 2 bases, with 11 bases between them. Germline V gene sequence: CDR1 SGDLS, CDR2 YYNGEE. The CDR3 length is 15 residues. This CDR3 reads CASSVEGRAGNTIYF. CDR3 bases: TGTGCCAGCAGCGTTGAGGGTAGAGCTGGAAACACCATATATTTT.

About this clone: An end of the junction differs from the germline gene, which may be a read error. The chain employs TRBV4-2 and TRBJ1-4; 7 bases are shared with TRBD1. The CDR3 extends over 15 amino acids. CDR1 and CDR2 from the germline V gene are LGHNA and YNFKEQ. Here the CDR3 reads CASRQGDSFNEKLFF. In nucleotides, the CDR3 is TGTGCCAGCAGGCAAGGGGACAGCTTTAATGAAAAACTGTTTTTT.

J is TRBJ1-1 and V is TRBV5-1; no firm D call. With 0 bases removed from V and 2 bases from J, the gap between germline ends came to 11 bases. From germline, CDR1 is SGHRS and CDR2 YFSETQ. This CDR3 spans 15 amino acids. Here the CDR3 DNA reads TGCGCCAGCAGCTTGGCCGACACGCCCAACACTGAAGCTTTCTTT. Encoded protein: CASSLADTPNTEAFF.

The rearrangement joins TRBV5-6 to TRBJ1-1, with D uncertain. This CDR3 has 15 amino acids. V was cut by 4 bases and J by 8 bases, with 21 bases left in between. Germline loops: CDR1 SGHDT, CDR2 YYEEEE. In DNA, the CDR3 is TGTGCCAGCAGCAGGCTGCGGCCAGGAGGTAGGGAAGCTTTCTTT. This translates into CASSRLRPGGREAFF.

The chain recombines TRBV6-1 with TRBJ1-5, with 9 positions matching TRBD1. Germline V gene data show CDR1 as MNHNS and CDR2 as SASEGT. The length of the CDR3 is 15 residues. Trimming at V came to 4 bases and at J to 4 bases, leaving 5 bases not matched to a gene. CDR3 residues: CASSGPGQGNQPQHF. The CDR3 DNA is TGTGCCAGCAGTGGACCGGGACAGGGAAATCAGCCCCAGCATTTT.

The V call is TRBV6-4, the J call TRBJ2-6; tentative D call: TRBD1 (6 bases). Trimming shortened V by 8 bases and J by 4 bases, and 12 bases separated the two germline ends. CDR1 MRHNA and CDR2 SNTAGT come from the germline V gene. The CDR3 consists of 14 residues. CDR3 bases: TGTGCCAGCGGATCAGGGGAAGGGGCCAACGTCCTGACTTTC. Translation gives CASGSGEGANVLTF.

The J gene is TRBJ2-7, the V gene TRBV7-3; maybe TRBD1 (6 bases). Trimming removed 4 bases from V and 3 bases from J, with 13 bases in between. Germline loops: CDR1 SGHTA, CDR2 FQGTGA. The CDR3 spans 14 residues. This chain's CDR3 is CASSSGLDSYEQYF. As DNA, the CDR3 is TGTGCCAGCAGCTCGGGGTTGGACAGCTACGAGCAGTACTTC.